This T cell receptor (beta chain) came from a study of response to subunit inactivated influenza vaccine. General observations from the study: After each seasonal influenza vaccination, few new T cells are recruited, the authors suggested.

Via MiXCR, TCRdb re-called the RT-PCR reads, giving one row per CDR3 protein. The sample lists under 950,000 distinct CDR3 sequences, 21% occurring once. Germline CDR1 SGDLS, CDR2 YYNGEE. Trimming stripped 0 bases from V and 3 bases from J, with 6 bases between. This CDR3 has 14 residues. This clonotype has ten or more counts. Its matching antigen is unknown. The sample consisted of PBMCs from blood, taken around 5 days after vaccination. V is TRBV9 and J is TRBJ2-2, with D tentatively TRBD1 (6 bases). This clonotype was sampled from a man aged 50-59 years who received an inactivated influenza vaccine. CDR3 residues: CASSVAGDTGELFF. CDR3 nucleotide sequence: TGTGCCAGCAGCGTAGCAGGGGACACCGGGGAGCTGTTTTTT.